This T cell receptor (beta chain) was retrieved from a study of blood T cell repertoires in COVID-19. Study-wide background: PBMCs, B-cell-depleted T cells, or T cells were the source of the cDNA or gDNA that made up the material.

Method: immunoSEQ multiplex PCR; TCRdb's copy keeps in-frame clones and lacks some. The sample lists 200,000 to 300,000 clones, roughly 90% occurring once. V dropped 3 bases and J dropped 5 bases, with 18 bases sitting between them. Germline V CDR1 and CDR2: SGHDT, YYEEEE. The CDR3 spans 16 residues. The sequence was collected from a middle-aged man who had recovered from COVID-19. Material for sequencing was PBMCs or T cells enriched from blood (not recorded which). The genes are TRBV5-6 and TRBJ2-4; D call uncertain. The CDR3 protein is CASSSPRKLTQNIQYF. The DNA of the CDR3 is TGTGCCAGCAGCTCCCCGCGGAAACTAACCCAAAACATTCAGTACTTC. Drawing the rest from reference TRBV5-6 and TRBJ2-4, the complete variable domain is DAGVTQSPTHLIKTRGQQVTLRCSPKSGHDTVSWYQQALGQGPQFIFQYYEEEERQRGNFPDRFSGHQFPNYSSELNVNALLLGDSALYLCASSSPRKLTQNIQYFGAGTRLSVL.